The TCR beta chain under discussion was sequenced for a study of radiation and T cells in renal cell carcinoma. Across the whole study: Nephrectomy followed 15 Gy stereotactic body radiation by 4 weeks. The study's findings and limits: Top tumor clonotypes rose in blood 2 weeks post-radiation, then contracted.

The time point denotes: baseline pretreatment blood. Treatment described: 15 Gy SBRT to primary tumor, nephrectomy 4 weeks later. A remark on this clone: Its antigen remains unidentified.

Here immunoSEQ multiplex PCR was the method, and the copy in TCRdb shows in-frame clones only, minus some. The data contain tens of thousands of clones, 70% to 85% of them singletons. The sequencing used blood, collected from a patient whose treatment included radiotherapy and nephrectomy. The origin of this receptor is a man in his fifties or sixties with renal cell carcinoma.

The CDR3 DNA sequence: TGTGCCAGCAGCTTCGACCGATACGAGCAGTACTTC. This sequence encodes CASSFDRYEQYF. J is TRBJ2-7 and V is TRBV7-8; D is uncertain. The V end was cut by 3 bases, the J end by 4 bases, with 7 bases between. Germline V gene lookup returns CDR1 SGHVS and CDR2 FQNEAQ. The CDR3 totals 12 residues.